This TCR beta chain came from a study of blood T cell repertoires in COVID-19. Study-wide context: The samples span acute and convalescent COVID-19 from the United States, Italy and Spain. T cells, B-cell-depleted T cells, or PBMCs supplied cDNA or gDNA.

The CDR3 loop spans 12 amino acids. Germline V gene data show CDR1 as LNHDA and CDR2 as SQIVND (reference sequence). Trimming took off 2 bases at V and 6 bases at J, with 5 bases between the two ends. Under the authors' procedure: Estimates of nucleated cell counts were drawn from the amplification of reference gene primers. This table comes from immunoSEQ multiplex PCR, and its TCRdb copy is limited to in-frame clones, with some not included. The DNA was the basis for D and trimming; V, J and clone size are from that table. Of 25,000 to 30,000 clones listed, 76% are singletons. The source material was peripheral blood. The clonotype comes from a man between 65 and 85 years old with acute or convalescent COVID-19. The rearrangement joins TRBV19 to TRBJ1-5; D is undetermined. The CDR3 DNA reads as TGTGCCAGTAGTATAAGAGGTCAGCCCCAGCATTTT. Encoded protein: CASSIRGQPQHF.